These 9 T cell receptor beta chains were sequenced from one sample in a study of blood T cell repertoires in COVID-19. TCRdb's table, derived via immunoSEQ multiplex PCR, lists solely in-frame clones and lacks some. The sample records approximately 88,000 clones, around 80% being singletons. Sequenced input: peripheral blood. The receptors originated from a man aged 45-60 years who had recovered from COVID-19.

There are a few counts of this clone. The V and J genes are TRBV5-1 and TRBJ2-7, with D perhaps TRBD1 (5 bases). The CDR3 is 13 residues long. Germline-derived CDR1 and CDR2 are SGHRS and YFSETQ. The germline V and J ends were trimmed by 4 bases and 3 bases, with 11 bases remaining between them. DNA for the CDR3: TGCGCCAGCAGCCCCCGGACACTCTACGAGCAGTACTTC. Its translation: CASSPRTLYEQYF.

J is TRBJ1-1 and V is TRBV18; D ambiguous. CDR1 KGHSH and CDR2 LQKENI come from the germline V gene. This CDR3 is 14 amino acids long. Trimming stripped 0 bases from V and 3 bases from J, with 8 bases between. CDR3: CASSPPGLDTEAFF. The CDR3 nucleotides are TGTGCCAGCTCACCACCTGGTCTAGACACTGAAGCTTTCTTT.

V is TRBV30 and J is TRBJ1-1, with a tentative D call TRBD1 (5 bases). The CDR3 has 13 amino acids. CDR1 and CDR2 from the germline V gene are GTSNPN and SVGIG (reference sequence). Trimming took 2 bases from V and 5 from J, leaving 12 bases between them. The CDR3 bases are TGTGCCTGGAGTTTTCAGGGCCCTACTGAAGCTTTCTTT. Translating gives CAWSFQGPTEAFF.

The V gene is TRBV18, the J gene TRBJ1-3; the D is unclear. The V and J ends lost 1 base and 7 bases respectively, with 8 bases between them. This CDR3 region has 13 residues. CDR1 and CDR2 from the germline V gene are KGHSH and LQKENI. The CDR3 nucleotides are TGTGCCAGCTCACCACAGCTAGTCAACACCATATATTTT. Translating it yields CASSPQLVNTIYF.

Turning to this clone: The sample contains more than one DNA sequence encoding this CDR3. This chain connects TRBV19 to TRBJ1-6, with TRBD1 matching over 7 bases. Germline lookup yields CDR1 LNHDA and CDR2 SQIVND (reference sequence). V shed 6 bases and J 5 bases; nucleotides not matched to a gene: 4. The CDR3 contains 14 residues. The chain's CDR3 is CASRTGTDNSPLHF. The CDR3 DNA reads TGTGCCAGTAGGACAGGGACGGATAATTCACCCCTCCACTTT.

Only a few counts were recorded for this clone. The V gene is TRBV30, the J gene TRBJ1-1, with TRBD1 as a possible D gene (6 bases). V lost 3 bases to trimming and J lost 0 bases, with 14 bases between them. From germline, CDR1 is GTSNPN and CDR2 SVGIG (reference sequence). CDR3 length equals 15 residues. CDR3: CAWRQGTLMNTEAFF. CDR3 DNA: TGTGCCTGGAGACAGGGAACCCTAATGAACACTGAAGCTTTCTTT. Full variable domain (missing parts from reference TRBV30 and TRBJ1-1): SQTIHQWPATLVQPVGSPLSLECTVEGTSNPNLYWYRQAAGRGLQLLFYSVGIGQISSEVPQNLSASRPQDRQFILSSKKLLLSDSGFYLCAWRQGTLMNTEAFFGQGTRLTVV.

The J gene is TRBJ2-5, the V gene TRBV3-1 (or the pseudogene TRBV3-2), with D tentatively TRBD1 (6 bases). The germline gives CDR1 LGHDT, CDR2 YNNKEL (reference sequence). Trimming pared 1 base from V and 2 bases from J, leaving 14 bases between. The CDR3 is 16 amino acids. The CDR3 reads CASSQVTGTEQETQYF. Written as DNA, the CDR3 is TGTGCCAGCAGCCAAGTAACAGGGACGGAGCAAGAGACCCAGTACTTC.

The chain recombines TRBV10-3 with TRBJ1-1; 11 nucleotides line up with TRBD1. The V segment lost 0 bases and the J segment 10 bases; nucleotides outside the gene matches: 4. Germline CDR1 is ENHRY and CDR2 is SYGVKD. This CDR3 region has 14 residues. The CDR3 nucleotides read TGTGCCATCAGTGAGTCAGGACAGGGGGCGAGAGCTTTCTTT. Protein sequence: CAISESGQGARAFF.

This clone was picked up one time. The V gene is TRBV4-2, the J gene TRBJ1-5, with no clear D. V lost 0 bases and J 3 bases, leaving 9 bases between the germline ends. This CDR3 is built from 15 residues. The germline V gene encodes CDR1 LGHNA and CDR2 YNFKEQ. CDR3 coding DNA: TGTGCCAGCAGCCAAGAATACGGTCCCAATCAGCCCCAGCATTTT. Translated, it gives CASSQEYGPNQPQHF.